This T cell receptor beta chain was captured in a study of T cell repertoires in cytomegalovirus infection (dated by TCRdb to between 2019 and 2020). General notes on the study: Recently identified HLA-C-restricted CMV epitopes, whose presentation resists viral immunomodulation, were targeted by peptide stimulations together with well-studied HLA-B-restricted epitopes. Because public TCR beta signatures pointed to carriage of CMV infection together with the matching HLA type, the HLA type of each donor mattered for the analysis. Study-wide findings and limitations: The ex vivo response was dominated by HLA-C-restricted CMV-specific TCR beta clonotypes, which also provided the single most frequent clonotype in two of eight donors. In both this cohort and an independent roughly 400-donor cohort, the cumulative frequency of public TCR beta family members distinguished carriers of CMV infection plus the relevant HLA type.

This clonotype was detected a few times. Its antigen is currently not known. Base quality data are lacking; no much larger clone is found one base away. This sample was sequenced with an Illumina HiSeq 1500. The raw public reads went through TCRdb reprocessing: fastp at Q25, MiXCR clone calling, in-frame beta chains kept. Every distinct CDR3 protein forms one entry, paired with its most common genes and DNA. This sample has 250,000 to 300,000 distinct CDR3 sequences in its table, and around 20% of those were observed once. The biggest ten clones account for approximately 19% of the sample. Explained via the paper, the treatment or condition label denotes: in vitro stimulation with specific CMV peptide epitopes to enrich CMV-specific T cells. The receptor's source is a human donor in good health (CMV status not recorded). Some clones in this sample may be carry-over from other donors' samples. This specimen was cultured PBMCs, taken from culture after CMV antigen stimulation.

The nucleotide sequence reads as follows: TGTGCCAGCAGTCGGACAGGGTTTGAAGAGACCCAGTACTTC. Protein translation: CASSRTGFEETQYF. The chain is encoded by TRBV27 joined to TRBJ2-5; 8 bases in the middle match TRBD1. Germline trimming: 5 bases from V, 3 bases from J; junction bases outside gene matches: 5. CDR1 and CDR2, looked up from the germline V gene (reference sequence), are MNHEY and SMNVEV. The CDR3 measures 14 amino acids from cysteine to phenylalanine. The DNA shown is the 42-base CDR3, in frame from base 1.